This is a list of T cell receptor beta chains from one sample in a study of T-cell reconstitution after alpha-beta-depleted transplantation in children. TCRdb re-called the PCR reads with MiXCR, one entry per CDR3 protein. The top ten hold approximately 5% of the sample, which has approximately 400,000 distinct CDR3 sequences, about a tenth seen once. Sequenced here: PBMCs from the stem cell graft donor, sampled from the stem cell graft. The receptors shown here come from a human donor who donated a stem cell graft to a child with acute myeloid leukemia. Both conserved end residues are trimmed from each CDR3. Each record gives: V gene, J gene, CDR3 protein.

TRBV15	TRBJ2-7	ATSRVGTGAYEQY
TRBV4-2	TRBJ2-2	ASSPRGGTGNTGELF
TRBV6-2/TRBV6-3	TRBJ2-1	AIRLAGINEQF
TRBV10-3	TRBJ2-3	AIRAGTVETSQDTQY
TRBV5-1	TRBJ2-1	ASSLARERDEQF
TRBV24-1	TRBJ2-2	ATRNDRGWGELF
TRBV12-3/TRBV12-4	TRBJ2-5	ASSLFSGGETQY
TRBV14	TRBJ1-2	ASSQGLLIGYT
TRBV28	TRBJ1-2	ASSPLGRSYGYT
TRBV10-2	TRBJ2-4	ASTNSVAKNIQY
TRBV12-3/TRBV12-4	TRBJ1-5	ASSGAGGQPQH
TRBV5-4	TRBJ2-3	ASSPNRGVGDTQY
TRBV10-3	TRBJ2-1	AISEGQGANNEQF
TRBV29-1	TRBJ2-3	SVGAGESTDTQY
TRBV5-6	TRBJ2-3	ASSLYRGADTQY
TRBV9	TRBJ1-3	ASSAQGAGNTIY
TRBV10-1	TRBJ2-2	ASSATETAELF
TRBV4-1	TRBJ2-7	ASSQDGRFYEQY
TRBV7-3	TRBJ2-7	ASSLSSGSAYEQY
TRBV5-1	TRBJ1-5	ASSRAPGNQPQH
TRBV29-1	TRBJ2-3	SVEFFAGTQY
TRBV29-1	TRBJ2-3	SVEGGAGTDTQY
TRBV6-1	TRBJ2-1	ASRGLAGVVGSYNEQF
TRBV7-8	TRBJ1-2	ASSLEVWDGYT
TRBV12-3/TRBV12-4	TRBJ1-5	ASKRAGYSNQPQH
TRBV4-3	TRBJ2-4	ASSQDGRGSGNIQY
TRBV3-1	TRBJ2-5	ASSLGQGSLYQETQY
TRBV15	TRBJ2-3	ATSREGLGLTDTQY
TRBV6-1	TRBJ2-7	ASVDRATYEQY
TRBV11-2	TRBJ1-6	ASRPPGASSPLH
TRBV20-1	TRBJ2-7	SAPRQVPYEQY
TRBV6-5	TRBJ1-2	ASSYSWQGDHYGYT
TRBV5-1	TRBJ2-1	ASSRSGNGYNEQF
TRBV29-1	TRBJ2-3	SAPLSGRTDTQY
TRBV5-1	TRBJ2-1	ASSKTTSGRGYNEQF
TRBV15	TRBJ1-1	ATSARQGRNTEAF
TRBV20-1	TRBJ1-2	SAGRPGTGAGYT
TRBV4-1	TRBJ2-3	ASSQVGVSTDTQY
TRBV5-6	TRBJ1-5	ASSAGRNQPQH
TRBV13	TRBJ2-3	ASSQVRGGEDTQY
TRBV29-1	TRBJ2-2	SAEDRSNTGELF
TRBV7-9	TRBJ2-1	ASSPGTSGNNEQF
TRBV28	TRBJ1-2	ASSLGTTTFYT
TRBV6-1	TRBJ2-3	ASSGLAGERTDTQY
TRBV29-1	TRBJ1-2	SVGSLDRENT
TRBV3-1	TRBJ2-1	ASSQTPSDNEQF
TRBV7-8	TRBJ2-7	ASSSMTSAEQY
TRBV4-1	TRBJ2-1	ASSQDGDSYNEQF
TRBV18	TRBJ2-3	ASSPYEQGLETDTQY
TRBV20-1	TRBJ1-4	SARRSEKLF
TRBV10-1	TRBJ2-2	ASMSNTGELF
TRBV29-1	TRBJ2-3	SVLGLAGSRTDTQY
TRBV18	TRBJ1-1	ASSPSGGRTEAF
TRBV6-2/TRBV6-3	TRBJ2-3	ASSYSSGITDTQY
TRBV6-2/TRBV6-3	TRBJ2-5	ASRPARDNQETQY
TRBV15	TRBJ2-1	ATSRAGSWGEQF
TRBV6-1	TRBJ1-5	ASKVNRDTHQPQH